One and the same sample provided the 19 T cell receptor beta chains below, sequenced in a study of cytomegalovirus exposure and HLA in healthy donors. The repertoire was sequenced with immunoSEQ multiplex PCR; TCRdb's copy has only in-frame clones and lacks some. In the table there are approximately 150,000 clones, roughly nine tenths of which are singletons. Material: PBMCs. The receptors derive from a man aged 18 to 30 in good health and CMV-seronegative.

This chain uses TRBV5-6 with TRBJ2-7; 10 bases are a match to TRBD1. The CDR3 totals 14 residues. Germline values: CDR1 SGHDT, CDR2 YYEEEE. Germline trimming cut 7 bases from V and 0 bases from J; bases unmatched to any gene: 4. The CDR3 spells CASEGQGGSYEQYV. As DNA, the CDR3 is TGTGCCAGCGAAGGACAGGGGGGCTCCTACGAGCAGTACGTC.

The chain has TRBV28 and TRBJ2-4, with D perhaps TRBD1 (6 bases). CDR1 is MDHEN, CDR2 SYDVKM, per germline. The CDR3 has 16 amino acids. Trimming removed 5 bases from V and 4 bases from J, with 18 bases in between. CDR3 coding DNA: TGTGCCAGCAGTCTATACACCCCGGACAGAAAAAACATTCAGTACTTC. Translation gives CASSLYTPDRKNIQYF. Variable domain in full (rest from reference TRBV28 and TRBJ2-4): DVKVTQSSRYLVKRTGEKVFLECVQDMDHENMFWYRQDPGLGLRLIYFSYDVKMKEKGDIPEGYSVSREKKERFSLILESASTNQTSMYLCASSLYTPDRKNIQYFGAGTRLSVL.

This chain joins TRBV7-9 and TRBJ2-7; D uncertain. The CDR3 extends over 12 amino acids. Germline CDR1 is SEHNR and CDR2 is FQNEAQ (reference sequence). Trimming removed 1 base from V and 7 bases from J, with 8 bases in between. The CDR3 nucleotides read TGTGCCAGCAGCTTAGGAGCACAGGAGCAGTACGTC. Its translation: CASSLGAQEQYV.

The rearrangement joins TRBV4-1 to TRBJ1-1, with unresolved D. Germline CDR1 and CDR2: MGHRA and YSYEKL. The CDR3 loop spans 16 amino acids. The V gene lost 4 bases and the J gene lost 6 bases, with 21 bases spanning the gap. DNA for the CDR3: TGCGCCAGCAGCCCCCCGGGAGGAGGCAAGGGCCCTGAAGCTTTCTTT. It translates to CASSPPGGGKGPEAFF.

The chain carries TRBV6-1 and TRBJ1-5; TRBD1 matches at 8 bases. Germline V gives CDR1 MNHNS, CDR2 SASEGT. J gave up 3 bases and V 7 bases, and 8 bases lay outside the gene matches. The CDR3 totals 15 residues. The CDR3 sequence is CASTKPGQDNQPQHF. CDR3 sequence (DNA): TGTGCCAGCACCAAACCGGGACAGGACAATCAGCCCCAGCATTTT.

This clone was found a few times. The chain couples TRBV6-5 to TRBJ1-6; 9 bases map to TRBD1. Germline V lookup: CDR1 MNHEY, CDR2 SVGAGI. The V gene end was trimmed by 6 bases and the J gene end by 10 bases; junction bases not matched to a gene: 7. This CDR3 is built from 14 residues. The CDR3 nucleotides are TGTGCCAGCAGGGCCACAGGGGGCGGGTCACCCCTCCACTTT. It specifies CASRATGGGSPLHF.

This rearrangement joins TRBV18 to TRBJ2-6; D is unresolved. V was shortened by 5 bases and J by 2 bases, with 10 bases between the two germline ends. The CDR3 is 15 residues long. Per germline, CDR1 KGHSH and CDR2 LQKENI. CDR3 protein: CASSSPLPGANVLTF. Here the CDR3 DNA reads TGTGCCAGCTCATCTCCCCTTCCTGGGGCCAACGTCCTGACTTTC.

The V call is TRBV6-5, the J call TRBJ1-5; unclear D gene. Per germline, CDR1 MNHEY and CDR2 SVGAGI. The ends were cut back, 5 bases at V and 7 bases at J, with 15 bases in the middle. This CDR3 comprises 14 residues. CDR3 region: CASSRTNPGQPQHF. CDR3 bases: TGTGCCAGCAGTCGGACCAACCCGGGACAGCCCCAGCATTTT.

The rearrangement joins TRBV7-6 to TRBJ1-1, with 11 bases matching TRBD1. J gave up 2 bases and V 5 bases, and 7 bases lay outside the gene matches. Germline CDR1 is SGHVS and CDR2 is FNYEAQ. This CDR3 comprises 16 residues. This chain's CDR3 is CASSRRDRGGNTEAFF. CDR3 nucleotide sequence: TGTGCCAGCAGCAGACGGGACAGGGGGGGTAACACTGAAGCTTTCTTT. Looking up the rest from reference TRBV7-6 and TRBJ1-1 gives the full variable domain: GAGVSQSPRYKVTKRGQDVALRCDPISGHVSLYWYRQALGQGPEFLTYFNYEAQQDKSGLPNDRFSAERPEGSISTLTIQRTEQRDSAMYRCASSRRDRGGNTEAFFGQGTRLTVV.

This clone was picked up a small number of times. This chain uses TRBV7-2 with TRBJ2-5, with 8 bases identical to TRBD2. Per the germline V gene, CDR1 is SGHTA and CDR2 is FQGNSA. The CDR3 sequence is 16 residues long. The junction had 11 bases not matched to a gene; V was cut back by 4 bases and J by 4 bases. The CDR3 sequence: CASSSQGAGARETQYF. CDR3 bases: TGTGCCAGCAGCTCACAGGGAGCGGGGGCGCGAGAGACCCAGTACTTC.

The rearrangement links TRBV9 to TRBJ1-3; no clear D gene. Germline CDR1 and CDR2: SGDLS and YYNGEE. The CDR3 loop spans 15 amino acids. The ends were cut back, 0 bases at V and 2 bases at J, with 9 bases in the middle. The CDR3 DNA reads TGTGCCAGCAGCGTAGCGTTGGCAGCTGGAAACACCATATATTTT. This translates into CASSVALAAGNTIYF.

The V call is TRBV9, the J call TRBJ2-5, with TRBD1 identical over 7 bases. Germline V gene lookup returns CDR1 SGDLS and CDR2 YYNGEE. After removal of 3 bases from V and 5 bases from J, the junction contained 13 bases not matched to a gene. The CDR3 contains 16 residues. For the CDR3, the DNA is TGTGCCAGCAGCGCGAGCAGGCCGACAGGGCGGGAGACCCAGTACTTC. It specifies CASSASRPTGRETQYF.

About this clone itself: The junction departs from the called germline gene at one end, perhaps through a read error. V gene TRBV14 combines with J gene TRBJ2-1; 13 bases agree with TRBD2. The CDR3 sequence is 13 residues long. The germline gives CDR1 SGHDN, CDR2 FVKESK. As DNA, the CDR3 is TGTGCCAGCAGCCCCAGACTAGCGGGAGGTAAGATCTTC. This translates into CASSPRLAGGKIF.

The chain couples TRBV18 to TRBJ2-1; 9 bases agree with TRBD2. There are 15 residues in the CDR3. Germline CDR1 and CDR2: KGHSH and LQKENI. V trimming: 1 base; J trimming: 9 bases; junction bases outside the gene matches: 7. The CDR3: CASSPRGGRATEQFF. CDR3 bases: TGTGCCAGCTCACCACGGGGCGGGAGGGCCACTGAGCAGTTCTTC.

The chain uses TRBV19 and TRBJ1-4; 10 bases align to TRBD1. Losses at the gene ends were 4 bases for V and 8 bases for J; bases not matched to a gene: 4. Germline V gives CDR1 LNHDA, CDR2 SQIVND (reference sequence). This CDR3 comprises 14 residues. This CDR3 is CASSTRQGAEKLFF. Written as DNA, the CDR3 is TGTGCCAGTAGTACCAGACAGGGGGCCGAAAAACTGTTTTTT.

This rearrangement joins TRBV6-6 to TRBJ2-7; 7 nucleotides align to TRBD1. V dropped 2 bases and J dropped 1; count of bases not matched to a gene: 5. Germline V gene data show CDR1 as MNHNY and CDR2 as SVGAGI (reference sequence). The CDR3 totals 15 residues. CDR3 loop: CASSYNVGQSYEQYV. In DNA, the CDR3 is TGTGCCAGCAGTTACAATGTGGGACAGTCCTACGAGCAGTACGTC.

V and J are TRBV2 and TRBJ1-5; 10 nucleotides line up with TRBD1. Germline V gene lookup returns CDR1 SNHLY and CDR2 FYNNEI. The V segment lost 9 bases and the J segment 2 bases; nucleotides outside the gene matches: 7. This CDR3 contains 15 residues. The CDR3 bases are TGTGCCAGTTGTTCCGGGACAGGGGGCAATCAGCCCCAGCATTTT. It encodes CASCSGTGGNQPQHF.

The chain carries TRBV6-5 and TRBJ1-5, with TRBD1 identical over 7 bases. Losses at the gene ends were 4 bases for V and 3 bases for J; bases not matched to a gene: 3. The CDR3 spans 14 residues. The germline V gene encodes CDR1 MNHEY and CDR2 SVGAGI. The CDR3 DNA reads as TGTGCCAGCAGTTTTACAGGGGTCAATCAGCCCCAGCATTTT. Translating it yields CASSFTGVNQPQHF.

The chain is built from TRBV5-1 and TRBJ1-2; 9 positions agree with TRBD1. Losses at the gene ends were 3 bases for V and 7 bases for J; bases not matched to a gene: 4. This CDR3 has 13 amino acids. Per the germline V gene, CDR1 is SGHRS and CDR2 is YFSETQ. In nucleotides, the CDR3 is TGCGCCAGCAGCTGGGACAGGGCTCTTGGCTACACCTTC. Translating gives CASSWDRALGYTF.